This T cell receptor beta chain is from a study of human T cells and chemical hapten exposure. This clonotype was detected ten times or more. Documented time point: patch test 1, 2 weeks after DPC sensitization. Treatment indicated: therapeutic diphenylcyclopropenone sensitization with weekly scalp DPC. Germline V gives CDR1 ENHRY, CDR2 SYGVKD. V shed 4 bases and J 2 bases; nucleotides not matched to a gene: 6. There are 16 residues in the CDR3. TCRdb processed the RACE reads anew with MiXCR; each CDR3 protein has one entry. The repertoire consists of about 380,000 distinct CDR3 sequences, with roughly 4.8% occurring once and the leading ten covering about 2.2%.

The chain employs TRBV10-3 and TRBJ2-7; 12 nucleotides match TRBD2. This sequence was found in a woman between 45 and 65 years old with alopecia areata. Some clones in this sample may be carry-over from other donors' samples. This sample comprised whole blood, obtained in connection with sensitization to the hapten diphenylcyclopropenone (DPC). The CDR3 loop reads CAISARLAGDAYEQYF. The CDR3 bases are TGTGCCATCAGTGCTAGACTAGCGGGGGACGCCTACGAGCAGTACTTC.